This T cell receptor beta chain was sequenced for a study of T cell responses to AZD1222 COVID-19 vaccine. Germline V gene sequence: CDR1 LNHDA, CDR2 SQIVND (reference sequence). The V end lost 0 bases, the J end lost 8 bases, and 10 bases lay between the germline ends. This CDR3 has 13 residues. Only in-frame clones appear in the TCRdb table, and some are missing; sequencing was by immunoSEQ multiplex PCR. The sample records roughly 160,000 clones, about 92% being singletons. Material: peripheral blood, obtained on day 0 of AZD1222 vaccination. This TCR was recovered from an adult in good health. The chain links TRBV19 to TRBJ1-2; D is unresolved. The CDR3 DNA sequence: TGTGCCAGTAGTATAGAGGTACAGAGGGGCTACACCTTC. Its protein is CASSIEVQRGYTF.